This TCR beta chain came from a study of cytomegalovirus exposure and HLA in healthy donors. Study-wide results and caveats: More clonal expansion characterized HLA-associated TCR beta chains than equally common others in a later analysis. For most subjects, TCR beta sequences were reported to predict HLA-A and HLA-B alleles with accuracy.

PCR employed 60 Vbeta and 13 Jbeta primers. Sequenced by immunoSEQ multiplex PCR; TCRdb stores in-frame clones only, minus some. The repertoire has around 200,000 clones, 81% of them found once; the top ten carry about 3.8%. This clone appeared once. The antigen is unknown. CDR3 length: 13 residues. Germline values: CDR1 SGHRS, CDR2 YFSETQ. V lost 3 bases to trimming and J lost 12 bases; unmatched junction nucleotides: 9. The TCR sequence derives from a man in his forties or fifties in good health and CMV-seronegative. The genes are TRBV5-1 and TRBJ2-7; 10 nucleotides align to TRBD1. Sample: PBMCs. In DNA, the CDR3 is TGCGCCAGCAGCTCGCCGGGACAGGGGTTAGGGTACTTC. It encodes CASSSPGQGLGYF.